This paragraph reports one T cell receptor beta chain. Its specificity is not known. The data originate from a study of blood T cells in healthy people across ages. Overall study results and limits: Getting older went along with TCR beta diversity per million T cells dropping roughly linearly.

The use of a sample-barcoded 5' primer and a J-beta primer mix characterized a second PCR of 7 to 11 cycles. TCRdb recomputed calls from the 5' RACE reads with MiXCR, one row per CDR3 protein. Altogether about 1.8 million distinct CDR3 sequences are present, 49% being singletons, with the ten largest covering approximately 2.1%. Germline CDR1 SEHNR, CDR2 FQNEAQ (reference sequence). The ends were cut back, 5 bases at V and 3 bases at J, with 13 bases in the middle. This CDR3 is 14 amino acids long. The J gene is TRBJ2-5, the V gene TRBV7-9; D is undetermined. The receptor was isolated from a woman aged 40 to 50 in good health. The specimen sequenced was blood. The CDR3 spells CASSQLDWKETQYF. CDR3 DNA: TGTGCCAGCAGCCAGTTAGACTGGAAAGAGACCCAGTACTTC.